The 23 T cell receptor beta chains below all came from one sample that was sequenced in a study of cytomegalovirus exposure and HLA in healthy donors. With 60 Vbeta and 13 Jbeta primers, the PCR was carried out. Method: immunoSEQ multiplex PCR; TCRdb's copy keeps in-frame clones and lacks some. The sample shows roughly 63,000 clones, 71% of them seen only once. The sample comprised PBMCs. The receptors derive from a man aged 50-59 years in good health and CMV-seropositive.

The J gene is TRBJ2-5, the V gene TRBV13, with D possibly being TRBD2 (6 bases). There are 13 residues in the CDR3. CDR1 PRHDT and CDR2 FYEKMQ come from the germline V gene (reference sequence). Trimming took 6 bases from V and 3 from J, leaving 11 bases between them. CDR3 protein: CASSPPGEETQYF. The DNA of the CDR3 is TGTGCCAGCAGTCCCCCGGGAGAAGAGACCCAGTACTTC.

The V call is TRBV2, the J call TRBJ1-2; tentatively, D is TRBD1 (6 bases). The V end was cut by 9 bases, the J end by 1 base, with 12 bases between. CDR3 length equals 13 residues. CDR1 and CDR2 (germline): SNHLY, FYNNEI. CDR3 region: CARLGRGNYGYTF. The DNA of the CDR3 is TGTGCCAGACTGGGCAGGGGTAACTATGGCTACACCTTC.

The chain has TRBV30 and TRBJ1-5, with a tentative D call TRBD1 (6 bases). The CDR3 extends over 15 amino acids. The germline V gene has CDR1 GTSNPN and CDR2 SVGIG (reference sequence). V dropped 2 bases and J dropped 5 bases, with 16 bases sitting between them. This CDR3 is CAWSPWGQVHQPQHF. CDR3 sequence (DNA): TGTGCCTGGAGTCCCTGGGGGCAGGTTCATCAGCCCCAGCATTTT. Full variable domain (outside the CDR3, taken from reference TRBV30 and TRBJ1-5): SQTIHQWPATLVQPVGSPLSLECTVEGTSNPNLYWYRQAAGRGLQLLFYSVGIGQISSEVPQNLSASRPQDRQFILSSKKLLLSDSGFYLCAWSPWGQVHQPQHFGDGTRLSIL.

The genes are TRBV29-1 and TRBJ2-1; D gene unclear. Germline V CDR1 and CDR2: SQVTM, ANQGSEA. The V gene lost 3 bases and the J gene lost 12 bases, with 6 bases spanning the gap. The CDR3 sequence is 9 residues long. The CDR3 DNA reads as TGCAGCGTTGACAGACTGCAGTTCTTC. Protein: CSVDRLQFF.

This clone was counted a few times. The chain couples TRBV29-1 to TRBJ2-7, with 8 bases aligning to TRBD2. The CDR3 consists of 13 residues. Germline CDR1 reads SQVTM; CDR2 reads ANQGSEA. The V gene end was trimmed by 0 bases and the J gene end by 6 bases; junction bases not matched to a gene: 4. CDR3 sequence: CSVEDGGALEQYF. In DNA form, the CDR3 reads TGCAGCGTTGAAGACGGGGGGGCTCTCGAGCAGTACTTC.

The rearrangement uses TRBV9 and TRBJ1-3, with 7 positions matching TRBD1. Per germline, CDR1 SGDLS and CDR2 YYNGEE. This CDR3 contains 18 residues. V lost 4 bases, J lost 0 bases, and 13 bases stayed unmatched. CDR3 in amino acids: CASSSRSKTGLSGNTIYF. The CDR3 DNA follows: TGTGCCAGCAGCTCCAGGTCCAAGACAGGGCTCTCTGGAAACACCATATATTTT.

For the CDR3, the DNA is TGCAGCGTTGAAGGAATGGAGGGGCTCGCCGGGGAGCTGTTTTTT. Its protein is CSVEGMEGLAGELFF. The genes are TRBV29-1 and TRBJ2-2; tentative D call: TRBD2 (6 bases). Trimming removed 1 base at V and 6 bases at J, with 15 bases between. Germline CDR1 is SQVTM and CDR2 is ANQGSEA. This CDR3 comprises 15 residues.

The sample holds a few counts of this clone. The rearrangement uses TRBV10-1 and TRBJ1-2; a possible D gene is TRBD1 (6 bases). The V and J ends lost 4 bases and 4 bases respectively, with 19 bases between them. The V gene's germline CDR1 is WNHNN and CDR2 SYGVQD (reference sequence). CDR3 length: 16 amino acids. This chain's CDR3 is CASSGGGTGQFYGYTF. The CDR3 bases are TGCGCCAGCAGTGGGGGGGGAACTGGACAGTTCTATGGCTACACCTTC.

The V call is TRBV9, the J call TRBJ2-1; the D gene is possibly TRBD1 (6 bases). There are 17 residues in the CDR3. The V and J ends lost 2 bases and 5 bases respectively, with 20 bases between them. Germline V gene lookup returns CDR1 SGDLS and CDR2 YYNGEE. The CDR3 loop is CASSVGTLNGANNEQFF. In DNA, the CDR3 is TGTGCCAGCAGCGTCGGGACACTCAACGGGGCGAACAATGAGCAGTTCTTC.

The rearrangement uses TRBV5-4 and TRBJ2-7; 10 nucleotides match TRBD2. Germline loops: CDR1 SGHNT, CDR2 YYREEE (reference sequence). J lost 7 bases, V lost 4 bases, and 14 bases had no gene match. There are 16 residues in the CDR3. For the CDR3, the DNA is TGTGCCAGCAGCCGTAGGACTAGCGGCCAGCCCTGGGAGCAGTACTTC. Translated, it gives CASSRRTSGQPWEQYF.

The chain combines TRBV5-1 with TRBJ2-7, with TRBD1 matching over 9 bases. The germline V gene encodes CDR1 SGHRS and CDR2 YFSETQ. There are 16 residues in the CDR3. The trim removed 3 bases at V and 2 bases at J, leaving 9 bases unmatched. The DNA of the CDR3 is TGCGCCAGCAGCTACCCACCGGGACAGGGCACCTACGAGCAGTACTTC. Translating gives CASSYPPGQGTYEQYF.

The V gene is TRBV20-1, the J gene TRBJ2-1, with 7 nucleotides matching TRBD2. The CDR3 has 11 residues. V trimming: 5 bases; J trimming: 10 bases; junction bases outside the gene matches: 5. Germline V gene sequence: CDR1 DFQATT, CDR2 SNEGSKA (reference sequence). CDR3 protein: CSAGSGVEQFF. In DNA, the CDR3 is TGCAGTGCTGGGAGCGGGGTAGAGCAGTTCTTC.

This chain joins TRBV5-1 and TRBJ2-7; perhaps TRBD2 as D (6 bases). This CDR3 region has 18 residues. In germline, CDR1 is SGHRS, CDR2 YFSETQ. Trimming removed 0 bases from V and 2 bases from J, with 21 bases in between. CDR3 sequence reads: CASSLANVRRAGTYEQYF. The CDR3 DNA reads TGCGCCAGCAGCTTGGCCAACGTTAGGAGGGCCGGAACCTACGAGCAGTACTTC. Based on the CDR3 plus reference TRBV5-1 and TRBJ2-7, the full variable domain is KAGVTQTPRYLIKTRGQQVTLSCSPISGHRSVSWYQQTPGQGLQFLFEYFSETQRNKGNFPGRFSGRQFSNSRSEMNVSTLELGDSALYLCASSLANVRRAGTYEQYFGPGTRLTVT.

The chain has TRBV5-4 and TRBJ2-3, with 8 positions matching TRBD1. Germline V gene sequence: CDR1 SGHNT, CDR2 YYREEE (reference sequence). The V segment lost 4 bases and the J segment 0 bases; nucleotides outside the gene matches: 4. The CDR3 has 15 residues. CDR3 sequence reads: CASSPRQGSTDTQYF. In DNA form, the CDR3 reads TGTGCCAGCAGCCCCCGACAGGGGAGCACAGATACGCAGTATTTT.

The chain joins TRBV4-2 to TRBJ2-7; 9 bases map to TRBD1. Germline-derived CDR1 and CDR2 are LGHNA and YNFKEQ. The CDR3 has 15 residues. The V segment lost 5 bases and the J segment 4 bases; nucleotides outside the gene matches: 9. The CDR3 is CASSSPGQGGYEQYF. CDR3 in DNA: TGTGCCAGCAGCTCCCCGGGACAGGGTGGGTACGAGCAGTACTTC.

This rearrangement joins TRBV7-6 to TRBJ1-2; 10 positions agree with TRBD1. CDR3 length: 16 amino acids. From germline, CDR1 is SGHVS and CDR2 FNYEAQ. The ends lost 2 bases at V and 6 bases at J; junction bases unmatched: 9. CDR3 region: CASSLSLTGGADGYTF. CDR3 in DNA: TGTGCCAGCAGCTTATCCTTGACAGGGGGCGCAGATGGCTACACCTTC.

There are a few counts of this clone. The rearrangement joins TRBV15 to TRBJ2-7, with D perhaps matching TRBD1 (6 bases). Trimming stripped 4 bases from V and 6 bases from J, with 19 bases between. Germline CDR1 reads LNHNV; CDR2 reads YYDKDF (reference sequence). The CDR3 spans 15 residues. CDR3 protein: CATSTSPRGGSEQYF. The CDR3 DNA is TGTGCCACCAGCACCTCCCCGCGAGGGGGATCCGAGCAGTACTTC.

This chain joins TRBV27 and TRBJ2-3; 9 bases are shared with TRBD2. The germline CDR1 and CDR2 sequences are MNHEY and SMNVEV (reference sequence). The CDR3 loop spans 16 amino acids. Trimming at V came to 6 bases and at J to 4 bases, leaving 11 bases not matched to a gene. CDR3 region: CASRGTYSGGSDTQYF. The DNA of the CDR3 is TGTGCCAGCAGAGGTACATACAGCGGGGGGTCAGATACGCAGTATTTT.

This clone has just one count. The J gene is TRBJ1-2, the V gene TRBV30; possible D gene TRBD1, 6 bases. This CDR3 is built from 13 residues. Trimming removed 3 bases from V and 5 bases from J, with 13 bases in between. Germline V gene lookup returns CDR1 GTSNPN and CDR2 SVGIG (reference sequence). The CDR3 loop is CAWSDDRSYGYTF. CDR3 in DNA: TGTGCCTGGAGCGATGACAGGAGTTATGGCTACACCTTC.

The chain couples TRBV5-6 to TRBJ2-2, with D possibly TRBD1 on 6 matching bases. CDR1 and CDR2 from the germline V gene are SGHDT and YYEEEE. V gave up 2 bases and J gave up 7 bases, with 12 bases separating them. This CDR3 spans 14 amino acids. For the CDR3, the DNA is TGTGCCAGCAGCTTACATCAGGGGAGCGGGGAGCTGTTTTTT. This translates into CASSLHQGSGELFF.

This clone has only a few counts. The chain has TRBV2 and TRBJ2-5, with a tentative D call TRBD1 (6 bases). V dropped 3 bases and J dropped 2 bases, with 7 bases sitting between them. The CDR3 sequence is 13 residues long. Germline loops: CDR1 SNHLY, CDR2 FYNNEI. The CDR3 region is CASSEDSQETQYF. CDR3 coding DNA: TGTGCCAGCAGTGAGGACAGTCAAGAGACCCAGTACTTC. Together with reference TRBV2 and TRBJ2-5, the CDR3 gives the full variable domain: EPEVTQTPSHQVTQMGQEVILRCVPISNHLYFYWYRQILGQKVEFLVSFYNNEISEKSEIFDDQFSVERPDGSNFTLKIRSTKLEDSAMYFCASSEDSQETQYFGPGTRLLVL.

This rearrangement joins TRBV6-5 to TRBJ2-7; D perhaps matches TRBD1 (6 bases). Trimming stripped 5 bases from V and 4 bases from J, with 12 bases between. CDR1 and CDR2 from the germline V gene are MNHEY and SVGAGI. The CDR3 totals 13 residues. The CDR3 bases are TGTGCCAGCAGTCGGACAGTAGATTACGAGCAGTACTTC. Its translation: CASSRTVDYEQYF.

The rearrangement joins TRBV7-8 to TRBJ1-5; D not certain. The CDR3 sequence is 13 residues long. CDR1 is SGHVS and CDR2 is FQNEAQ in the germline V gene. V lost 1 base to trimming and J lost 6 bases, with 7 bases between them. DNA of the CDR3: TGTGCCAGCAGCTTAGAGCGGTTTCAGCCCCAGCATTTT. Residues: CASSLERFQPQHF.